These 16 T cell receptor beta chains came from one sample sequenced in a study of CD4 T cells in relation to SARS-CoV-2 and coronaviruses. Their antigen targets remain unknown. Before the COVID-19 pandemic, during about 2011-2019, CD4+ T cells were taken from unexposed donors. The cells were cultured for 9 to 11 days before CD4+ T cells were isolated. The method was immunoSEQ multiplex PCR; TCRdb's version includes in-frame clones alone and lacks a portion of them. The repertoire holds 20,000 to 25,000 clones, with around 78% as singletons. Sequencing was carried out using CD4+ T cells from PBMCs, cultured in vitro. The receptors come from a human donor in good health.

The chain recombines TRBV24-1 with TRBJ2-5; no clear D gene. Germline V gene data show CDR1 as KGHDR and CDR2 as SFDVKD. V shed 5 bases and J shed 1 base, with 13 bases lying between them. The CDR3 has 15 residues. The CDR3: CATSVARVGQETQYF. The CDR3 DNA sequence: TGTGCCACCAGTGTCGCTAGGGTCGGCCAAGAGACCCAGTACTTC.

The chain links TRBV30 to TRBJ1-2; 8 nucleotides line up with TRBD1. The CDR3 totals 18 residues. V shed 0 bases, J shed 4 bases, and the junction held 16 bases outside the gene matches. From germline, CDR1 is GTSNPN and CDR2 SVGIG (reference sequence). As DNA, the CDR3 is TGTGCCTGGAGTGTATCATGGGACAGGTGGGGGCGAGCCTATGGCTACACCTTC. This translates into CAWSVSWDRWGRAYGYTF.

The V gene is TRBV6-5, the J gene TRBJ1-1; the match to TRBD1 covers 10 bases. Trimming at V came to 11 bases and at J to 4 bases, leaving 4 bases not matched to a gene. The CDR3 spans 12 residues. The germline V gene has CDR1 MNHEY and CDR2 SVGAGI. The CDR3 DNA reads as TGTGCCTCCCGGACAGGGGGCACTGAAGCTTTCTTT. This translates into CASRTGGTEAFF.

The chain links TRBV3-1 (or the pseudogene TRBV3-2) to TRBJ1-2; D perhaps matches TRBD1 (5 bases). The length of the CDR3 is 14 residues. V gave up 0 bases and J gave up 3 bases, with 8 bases separating them. Germline loops: CDR1 LGHDT, CDR2 YNNKEL (reference sequence). The CDR3: CASSQDGGDYGYTF. The CDR3 nucleotides are TGTGCCAGCAGCCAAGACGGGGGAGACTATGGCTACACCTTC.

The chain is built from TRBV7-9 and TRBJ2-5; no definite D call. This CDR3 has 15 residues. Trimming removed 4 bases at V and 0 bases at J, with 12 bases between. Germline V gives CDR1 SEHNR, CDR2 FQNEAQ (reference sequence). The CDR3 protein is CASSSLMAHQETQYF. CDR3 DNA sequence: TGTGCCAGCAGCTCCTTGATGGCCCACCAAGAGACCCAGTACTTC.

The chain couples TRBV10-3 to TRBJ2-5, with 10 bases identical to TRBD1. The CDR3 is 16 amino acids. With V trimmed by 5 bases and J by 7 bases, 13 bases remained unmatched. Germline values: CDR1 ENHRY, CDR2 SYGVKD. CDR3 residues: CAISPRGQGEIGTQYF. CDR3 in DNA: TGTGCCATCAGTCCCCGCGGACAGGGGGAAATTGGGACCCAGTACTTC.

The genes are TRBV19 and TRBJ1-5; maybe TRBD1 (5 bases). V was clipped by 3 bases and J by 4 bases, with 7 bases between them. Germline CDR1 and CDR2: LNHDA and SQIVND (reference sequence). The CDR3 has 13 amino acids. The CDR3 region has the DNA TGTGCCAGTAGTATCGGGGGAAATCAGCCCCAGCATTTT. Its protein is CASSIGGNQPQHF.

CDR3 protein: CASSRGSTDTQYF. The CDR3 nucleotides are TGTGCCAGCAGCCGCGGAAGCACAGATACGCAGTATTTT. V and J are TRBV2 and TRBJ2-3; D is uncertain. This CDR3 comprises 13 residues. V was clipped by 6 bases and J by 0 bases, with 7 bases between them. Germline V lookup: CDR1 SNHLY, CDR2 FYNNEI.

This chain joins TRBV6-1 and TRBJ1-5; 7 bases align to TRBD1. This CDR3 has 18 amino acids. The V gene end was trimmed by 0 bases and the J gene end by 0 bases; junction bases not matched to a gene: 8. CDR1 and CDR2 from the germline V gene are MNHNS and SASEGT. The CDR3 protein is CASSEAKAGTVSNQPQHF. CDR3 in DNA: TGTGCCAGCAGTGAAGCGAAGGCAGGGACAGTTAGCAATCAGCCCCAGCATTTT.

This clone appeared once. V usage is TRBV7-2 and J usage is TRBJ1-5; 8 nucleotides align to TRBD1. V gave up 5 bases and J gave up 7 bases; unmatched junction bases: 4. This CDR3 comprises 13 residues. Germline V lookup: CDR1 SGHTA, CDR2 FQGNSA. CDR3 DNA sequence: TGTGCCAGCAGCCTTCCAGGGGGCCAGCCCCAGCATTTT. This sequence encodes CASSLPGGQPQHF.

V is TRBV24-1 and J is TRBJ1-2; D ambiguous. V shed 4 bases and J shed 1 base, with 6 bases lying between them. There are 13 residues in the CDR3. Germline CDR1 reads KGHDR; CDR2 reads SFDVKD. The CDR3 sequence: CATSDDVNYGYTF. As DNA, the CDR3 is TGTGCCACCAGTGACGACGTTAACTATGGCTACACCTTC.

V gene TRBV7-9 combines with J gene TRBJ1-2, with TRBD1 matching 8 bases. The CDR3 extends over 17 amino acids. The J segment lost 0 bases and the V segment lost 4 bases, leaving 10 bases of the junction unmatched. Germline V gene data show CDR1 as SEHNR and CDR2 as FQNEAQ (reference sequence). The CDR3 nucleotides are TGTGCCAGCAGCTCAGGACAGGGTCGGAGTTCTAACTATGGCTACACCTTC. It yields the protein CASSSGQGRSSNYGYTF. Variable domain in full (rest from reference TRBV7-9 and TRBJ1-2): DTGVSQNPRHKITKRGQNVTFRCDPISEHNRLYWYRQTLGQGPEFLTYFQNEAQLEKSRLLSDRFSAERPKGSFSTLEIQRTEQGDSAMYLCASSSGQGRSSNYGYTFGSGTRLTVV.

This chain joins TRBV5-1 and TRBJ2-3; D uncertain. Germline V lookup: CDR1 SGHRS, CDR2 YFSETQ. Trimming pared 0 bases from V and 1 base from J, leaving 6 bases between. This CDR3 is 14 amino acids long. CDR3 sequence reads: CASSLASGTDTQYF. The CDR3 DNA follows: TGCGCCAGCAGCTTGGCGTCGGGCACAGATACGCAGTATTTT.

The chain couples TRBV2 to TRBJ2-5; D assignment may be TRBD1 or TRBD2 (5 bases each). This CDR3 is 14 amino acids long. Trimming pared 7 bases from V and 0 bases from J, leaving 12 bases between. Germline CDR1 SNHLY, CDR2 FYNNEI. The CDR3: CASKRDRNQETQYF. The CDR3, as DNA: TGTGCCAGCAAGAGGGACCGTAACCAAGAGACCCAGTACTTC.

The CDR3 sequence is CASSGPSGSHWDAEQFF. As DNA, the CDR3 is TGCGCCAGCAGTGGGCCTAGCGGGAGCCATTGGGACGCTGAGCAGTTCTTC. V usage is TRBV10-1 and J usage is TRBJ2-1; 10 bases agree with TRBD2. The length of the CDR3 is 17 residues. The V and J ends lost 4 bases and 9 bases, in that order; junction bases with no gene match: 15. Germline assignment: CDR1 WNHNN and CDR2 SYGVQD (reference sequence).

The chain has TRBV5-1 and TRBJ2-7; D perhaps matches TRBD2 (5 bases). This CDR3 region has 17 residues. Deletions cut 0 bases from V and 2 bases from J, with 18 bases between. From germline, CDR1 is SGHRS and CDR2 YFSETQ. CDR3 residues: CASSLGPRGIETYEQYF. For the CDR3, the DNA is TGCGCCAGCAGCTTGGGGCCTCGAGGGATCGAAACCTACGAGCAGTACTTC.